This passage covers 24 T cell receptor beta chains from one sample sequenced in a study of cytomegalovirus exposure and HLA in healthy donors. In the PCR, 60 Vbeta and 13 Jbeta primers were used. Sequencing used immunoSEQ multiplex PCR; TCRdb keeps in-frame clones, though not all of them. This table has about 160,000 clones, more than 80% appearing once. The source material was PBMCs. Every receptor here comes from a male donor in good health and CMV-seronegative.

This chain joins TRBV28 and TRBJ1-5; D is unclear. Trimming stripped 6 bases from V and 4 bases from J, with 16 bases between. The germline CDR1 and CDR2 sequences are MDHEN and SYDVKM. CDR3 length: 15 residues. CDR3 region: CASRLAAEINQPQHF. Written as DNA, the CDR3 is TGTGCCAGCAGACTAGCGGCAGAAATTAATCAGCCCCAGCATTTT.

CDR3 in DNA: TGTGCCAGCAGTTACCGGGGACAGGGGTTGAACACTGAAGCTTTCTTT. Translating gives CASSYRGQGLNTEAFF. V usage is TRBV6-6 and J usage is TRBJ1-1; 10 bases agree with TRBD1. The CDR3 is made up of 16 amino acids. Trimming cost V 2 bases and J 0 bases; bases outside gene matches: 3. The germline V gene encodes CDR1 MNHNY and CDR2 SVGAGI (reference sequence).

The rearrangement links TRBV15 to TRBJ1-2; 7 bases are a match to TRBD1. Germline CDR1 and CDR2: LNHNV and YYDKDF (reference sequence). Trimming removed 6 bases from V and 4 bases from J; junction bases left unmatched: 2. The CDR3 length is 12 residues. This chain's CDR3 is CATRGQSYGYTF. In DNA form, the CDR3 reads TGTGCCACCAGGGGACAGTCCTATGGCTACACCTTC.

This chain connects TRBV5-1 to TRBJ2-1; TRBD2 matches 7 bases. With V trimmed by 4 bases and J by 6 bases, 4 bases remained unmatched. CDR3 length equals 13 residues. Looked up from germline, CDR1 is SGHRS and CDR2 is YFSETQ. In DNA form, the CDR3 reads TGCGCCAGCAGCGGGAGGGCGTCCAATGAGCAGTTCTTC. This codes for CASSGRASNEQFF.

The count of this clone is one. The genes are TRBV9 and TRBJ2-7, with 11 nucleotides matching TRBD1. The CDR3 length is 15 residues. Looked up from germline, CDR1 is SGDLS and CDR2 is YYNGEE. Trimming took 3 bases from V and 3 from J; bases not matched to a gene: 5. CDR3 in DNA: TGTGCCAGCAGCGCCGCCGGGACAGGGGGCTACGAGCAGTACTTC. This gives the protein CASSAAGTGGYEQYF. Drawing the rest from reference TRBV9 and TRBJ2-7, the complete variable domain is DSGVTQTPKHLITATGQRVTLRCSPRSGDLSVYWYQQSLDQGLQFLIQYYNGEERAKGNILERFSAQQFPDLHSELNLSSLELGDSALYFCASSAAGTGGYEQYFGPGTRLTVT.

This clone appeared once. V usage is TRBV29-1 and J usage is TRBJ1-2; D gene uncertain. V shed 5 bases and J shed 5 bases, with 18 bases lying between them. Germline loops: CDR1 SQVTM, CDR2 ANQGSEA. The CDR3 sequence is 14 residues long. The CDR3 protein is CSVSPGPYTYGYTF. Written as DNA, the CDR3 is TGCAGCGTTTCTCCGGGTCCATACACATATGGCTACACCTTC.

The chain couples TRBV6-5 to TRBJ1-2, with TRBD1 matching over 9 bases. The germline V gene has CDR1 MNHEY and CDR2 SVGAGI. The length of the CDR3 is 15 residues. V was clipped by 5 bases and J by 6 bases; unmatched bases: 10. DNA for the CDR3: TGTGCCAGCAGTCCACTACAGGGGGCCAGGGATGGCTACACCTTC. As protein: CASSPLQGARDGYTF.

V and J are TRBV7-9 and TRBJ1-4; D is ambiguous. Germline V gene sequence: CDR1 SEHNR, CDR2 FQNEAQ (reference sequence). V gave up 4 bases and J gave up 4 bases, with 13 bases separating them. The CDR3 spans 15 residues. CDR3 bases: TGTGCCAGCAGCTGGCGGGAGGCCGGTAATGAAAAACTGTTTTTT. Amino acids: CASSWREAGNEKLFF. The full variable domain, its missing parts supplied by reference TRBV7-9 and TRBJ1-4, is DTGVSQNPRHKITKRGQNVTFRCDPISEHNRLYWYRQTLGQGPEFLTYFQNEAQLEKSRLLSDRFSAERPKGSFSTLEIQRTEQGDSAMYLCASSWREAGNEKLFFGSGTQLSVL.

The chain joins TRBV15 to TRBJ1-5; 11 bases match TRBD1. This CDR3 region has 15 residues. V lost 0 bases to trimming and J lost 9 bases; unmatched junction nucleotides: 4. The germline gives CDR1 LNHNV, CDR2 YYDKDF (reference sequence). CDR3: CATSRDRTGGLPQHF. Here the CDR3 DNA reads TGTGCCACCAGCAGAGATAGGACAGGGGGCCTGCCCCAGCATTTT.

This clone appeared a few times. The V call is TRBV27, the J call TRBJ2-1, with 8 bases matching TRBD2. The V gene's germline CDR1 is MNHEY and CDR2 SMNVEV (reference sequence). Trimming removed 7 bases from V and 7 bases from J; junction bases left unmatched: 15. The CDR3 length is 16 residues. The CDR3: CASISLGPGLGNEQFF. In DNA form, the CDR3 reads TGTGCCAGCATTTCGCTGGGACCGGGACTAGGGAATGAGCAGTTCTTC.

The chain uses TRBV6-1 and TRBJ1-2, with no clear D. The CDR3 covers 14 residues. V was pared by 6 bases and J by 4 bases, with 15 bases between. CDR1 and CDR2 from the germline V gene are MNHNS and SASEGT. CDR3 residues: CASSYGSPTYGYTF. As DNA, the CDR3 is TGTGCCAGCAGCTATGGTTCTCCCACCTATGGCTACACCTTC.

This clone was counted a few times. The gene calls are TRBV6-1 and TRBJ2-3; D may be TRBD2 (5 bases). The CDR3 has 14 residues. Trimming removed 7 bases from V and 0 bases from J, with 11 bases in between. Germline V CDR1 and CDR2: MNHNS, SASEGT. The CDR3 coding sequence is TGTGCCAGCATGAATCCGGGAAGCACAGATACGCAGTATTTT. It specifies CASMNPGSTDTQYF.

This clone was seen a few times. The chain uses TRBV6-1 and TRBJ2-2; D gene uncertain. Germline values: CDR1 MNHNS, CDR2 SASEGT. V was pared by 3 bases and J by 5 bases, with 22 bases between. The CDR3 extends over 18 amino acids. This CDR3 reads CASSENPRFPEKTGELFF. The CDR3 region has the DNA TGTGCCAGCAGTGAGAATCCGCGTTTTCCTGAAAAGACCGGGGAGCTGTTTTTT.

In this sample, this clone turned up once. V is TRBV5-6 and J is TRBJ2-1; the match to TRBD2 covers 10 bases. CDR3 length equals 17 residues. Germline values: CDR1 SGHDT, CDR2 YYEEEE. The ends lost 4 bases at V and 7 bases at J; junction bases unmatched: 14. The CDR3 coding sequence is TGTGCCAGCAGCCCCGCTACCCTAGCGGGAGTCTGGAATGAGCAGTTCTTC. As protein: CASSPATLAGVWNEQFF.

The genes are TRBV2 and TRBJ1-1; TRBD1 is a possible D gene (5 bases). This CDR3 is built from 14 residues. The V gene's germline CDR1 is SNHLY and CDR2 FYNNEI. V was pared by 7 bases and J by 1 base, with 13 bases between. For the CDR3, the DNA is TGTGCCAGCACCAGGGCCAGATCGAACACTGAAGCTTTCTTT. This translates into CASTRARSNTEAFF.

The chain is built from TRBV7-2 and TRBJ2-7, with D perhaps matching TRBD1 (5 bases). Germline CDR1 is SGHTA and CDR2 is FQGNSA. This CDR3 has 15 amino acids. Trimming took 5 bases from V and 0 from J, leaving 14 bases between them. CDR3 in amino acids: CASSIRVSGSYEQYF. For the CDR3, the DNA is TGTGCCAGCAGCATCAGGGTTTCCGGCTCCTACGAGCAGTACTTC.

For the CDR3, the DNA is TGTGCCAGCAGCCAGGGACTAGCACGGGGGGAGCAGTTCTTC. Amino acids: CASSQGLARGEQFF. The rearrangement uses TRBV7-6 and TRBJ2-1, with TRBD2 matching over 9 bases. V shed 5 bases and J 10 bases; nucleotides not matched to a gene: 9. The CDR3 contains 14 residues. CDR1 is SGHVS and CDR2 is FNYEAQ in the germline V gene.

This clone is a singleton in its sample. The chain employs TRBV7-2 and TRBJ1-1; D uncertain. Trimming took 2 bases from V and 4 from J, leaving 8 bases between them. The germline gives CDR1 SGHTA, CDR2 FQGNSA. This CDR3 is built from 13 residues. The CDR3 bases are TGTGCCAGCAGCTTATCAGGCAGCACTGAAGCTTTCTTT. It is translated as CASSLSGSTEAFF.

This clone was detected only once. The chain joins TRBV4-3 to TRBJ2-1; 8 nucleotides align to TRBD1. The CDR3 runs to 15 residues. Germline V gene sequence: CDR1 LGHNA, CDR2 YSLEER. Trimming took 2 bases from V and 5 from J; bases not matched to a gene: 5. The DNA for the CDR3 is TGCGCCAGCAGCCAACAGACAGGGGACCACAATGAGCAGTTCTTC. Translation gives CASSQQTGDHNEQFF.

The chain uses TRBV5-8 and TRBJ1-3; no definite D call. Germline assignment: CDR1 SGHTS and CDR2 YDEGEE. The CDR3 runs 13 residues. V was clipped by 3 bases and J by 4 bases, with 8 bases between them. DNA of the CDR3: TGTGCCAGCAGCTCGGGTACCGGAAACACCATATATTTT. This sequence encodes CASSSGTGNTIYF.

This chain uses TRBV7-2 with TRBJ2-2; weak D call: TRBD2 (5 bases). This CDR3 has 15 residues. V was shortened by 3 bases and J by 3 bases, with 11 bases between the two germline ends. Germline V gene sequence: CDR1 SGHTA, CDR2 FQGNSA. CDR3 amino acids: CASSFKDSYTGELFF. Written as DNA, the CDR3 is TGTGCCAGCAGCTTTAAGGACTCCTACACCGGGGAGCTGTTTTTT.

This clone was seen a handful of times. CDR3 in amino acids: CASRKTGGVAGNTIYF. The CDR3 DNA reads TGTGCCAGCAGGAAAACAGGGGGCGTTGCTGGAAACACCATATATTTT. The chain has TRBV5-6 and TRBJ1-3; 9 bases fit TRBD1. Germline CDR1 SGHDT, CDR2 YYEEEE. This CDR3 has 16 residues. With 5 bases clipped from V and 2 bases from J, the junction kept 8 bases outside the gene matches.

The rearrangement joins TRBV4-1 to TRBJ1-2; D unclear. Deletions cut 7 bases from V and 4 bases from J, with 16 bases between. CDR3 length equals 14 residues. The germline gives CDR1 MGHRA, CDR2 YSYEKL. This chain's CDR3 is CASTSYRSGYGYTF. The CDR3 nucleotides read TGCGCCAGCACCTCTTATAGGAGTGGCTATGGCTACACCTTC.

This clone occurred a few times. V and J are TRBV29-1 and TRBJ2-7; 9 bases map to TRBD1. V lost 3 bases and J lost 2; bases outside the gene matches: 5. This CDR3 region has 14 residues. Per germline, CDR1 SQVTM and CDR2 ANQGSEA. CDR3 loop: CSVDGQGSTYEQYF. The CDR3 DNA follows: TGCAGCGTTGATGGACAGGGGTCGACCTACGAGCAGTACTTC.